Sequencing of this T cell receptor (beta chain) was carried out in a study of Graves' ophthalmopathy and Graves' hyperthyroidism. The CDR3 has 15 amino acids. V shed 1 base, J shed 4 bases, and the junction held 7 bases outside the gene matches. Looked up from germline, CDR1 is SGHRS and CDR2 is YFSETQ. The diagnosis was founded upon clinical symptoms, serum thyroxine, TRAb, thyroid ultrasound and orbital computed tomography. RNA transcripts yielded amplified TCR beta CDR3 regions. The first-round RT-PCR employed HTBI primers together with the Qiagen OneStep RT-PCR kit. A multiplex PCR was then performed as the second round. TCRdb fed the multiplex PCR reads into MiXCR, producing one record per CDR3 protein. The sample consists of 200,000 to 250,000 distinct CDR3 sequences, 20% to 25% of them appearing once. In this sample, this clonotype turned up many times. What it recognizes is unknown. Study-level points and caveats: Blood also carried most expanded thyroid clonotypes exceeding 0.001 frequency.

The TCR originated in a woman between 50 and 59 years old with Graves' ophthalmopathy. The source material was peripheral blood. V and J are TRBV5-1 and TRBJ2-7; 8 bases are shared with TRBD1. Here the CDR3 DNA reads TGCGCCAGCAGCTTGATTACAGGGGGTTCATACGAGCAGTACTTC. Translation gives CASSLITGGSYEQYF.